The 11 T cell receptor beta chains given below trace back to one sample, sequenced in a study of blood T cell repertoires in COVID-19. TCRdb keeps only in-frame clones here, not all; method: immunoSEQ multiplex PCR. Of approximately 120,000 clones in the sample, approximately 90% are singletons; the top ten hold 15% to 20%. Source material: peripheral blood. These TCRs come from a human donor with acute or convalescent COVID-19. The donor label of this sample is uncertain.

This sequence joins TRBV4-3 and TRBJ2-3; no firm D call. Trimming removed 3 bases from V and 2 bases from J, with 15 bases in between. This CDR3 comprises 16 residues. Germline values: CDR1 LGHNA, CDR2 YSLEER. The CDR3 sequence: CASSQSAIILTDTQYF. CDR3 bases: TGCGCCAGCAGCCAGAGTGCTATTATCCTCACAGATACGCAGTATTTT.

The gene calls are TRBV29-1 and TRBJ1-2; D gene uncertain. Trimming shortened V by 4 bases and J by 1 base, and 7 bases separated the two germline ends. CDR3 length equals 12 residues. The germline gives CDR1 SQVTM, CDR2 ANQGSEA. The CDR3 loop is CSVAVVNYGYTF. The CDR3 region has the DNA TGCAGCGTTGCAGTCGTTAACTATGGCTACACCTTC.

The chain couples TRBV7-9 to TRBJ2-1; 7 bases are shared with TRBD2. Germline V gene data show CDR1 as SEHNR and CDR2 as FQNEAQ (reference sequence). The CDR3 totals 18 residues. J lost 7 bases, V lost 3 bases, and 18 bases had no gene match. The CDR3 coding sequence is TGTGCCAGCAGCTTTATGAGCGCTAGCGGTTCGTGGAAAAATGAGCAGTTCTTC. Its protein product is CASSFMSASGSWKNEQFF.

This chain joins TRBV12-3 or TRBV12-4 and TRBJ2-3; D is perhaps TRBD1 (6 bases). The V end lost 6 bases, the J end lost 5 bases, and 9 bases lay between the germline ends. The CDR3 totals 12 residues. As DNA, the CDR3 is TGTGCCAGCAGAGTACAGGGAGATACGCAGTATTTT. It translates to CASRVQGDTQYF.

The rearrangement links TRBV4-3 to TRBJ1-5; TRBD1 is a possible D gene (6 bases). The CDR3 has 17 amino acids. V gave up 0 bases and J gave up 4 bases, with 16 bases separating them. Per germline, CDR1 LGHNA and CDR2 YSLEER. For the CDR3, the DNA is TGCGCCAGCAGCCAAGATCATCCAGGGGACGCGAATCAGCCCCAGCATTTT. Its protein product is CASSQDHPGDANQPQHF.

The CDR3 DNA is TGTGCCAGCGGGAGGGGCTTTTATGGCTACACCTTC. This codes for CASGRGFYGYTF. This rearrangement joins TRBV28 to TRBJ1-2; a possible D gene is TRBD1 (5 bases). Trimming removed 8 bases at V and 5 bases at J, with 12 bases between. This CDR3 region has 12 residues. CDR1 and CDR2 (germline): MDHEN, SYDVKM.

V usage is TRBV7-2 and J usage is TRBJ1-2, with D maybe TRBD1 (5 bases). V dropped 2 bases and J dropped 5 bases, with 12 bases sitting between them. This CDR3 spans 14 amino acids. Germline CDR1 reads SGHTA; CDR2 reads FQGNSA. The CDR3 spells CASSLQGLSYGYTF. CDR3 sequence (DNA): TGTGCCAGCAGCTTACAGGGACTTTCGTATGGCTACACCTTC.

The chain has TRBV7-9 and TRBJ2-7, with 8 bases aligning to TRBD1. The CDR3 is 13 amino acids. Germline CDR1 is SEHNR and CDR2 is FQNEAQ (reference sequence). Trimming at V came to 3 bases and at J to 3 bases, leaving 1 base not matched to a gene. CDR3 coding DNA: TGTGCCAGCAGCTTTGGGACAGGCTACGAGCAGTACTTC. Translated, it gives CASSFGTGYEQYF.

This clone was seen more than once but under ten times. The gene calls are TRBV5-6 and TRBJ1-6; 7 bases agree with TRBD1. The germline V gene encodes CDR1 SGHDT and CDR2 YYEEEE. J gave up 10 bases and V 4 bases, and 14 bases lay outside the gene matches. The CDR3 has 16 residues. In nucleotides, the CDR3 is TGTGCCAGCAGCAAGCGACAGGGTAGCGTGAGCTCACCCCTCCACTTT. This translates into CASSKRQGSVSSPLHF.

The V call is TRBV10-3, the J call TRBJ1-2; a possible D gene is TRBD1 (6 bases). This CDR3 comprises 13 residues. The germline V gene has CDR1 ENHRY and CDR2 SYGVKD. V lost 7 bases and J 2 bases, leaving 11 bases between the germline ends. CDR3 DNA: TGTGCCATCACCGGGGGGCAAAACTATGGCTACACCTTC. Translating it yields CAITGGQNYGYTF.

The J gene is TRBJ2-3, the V gene TRBV7-2; 8 nucleotides line up with TRBD2. This CDR3 contains 17 residues. Germline V CDR1 and CDR2: SGHTA, FQGNSA. Trimming at V came to 5 bases and at J to 6 bases, leaving 16 bases not matched to a gene. The CDR3 DNA sequence: TGTGCCAGCAGCCCACGAGGTAGCGGGATTTGGGGGGATACGCAGTATTTT. Amino acids: CASSPRGSGIWGDTQYF.